These 16 T cell receptor beta chains were sequenced from one sample in a study of shared clonotypes between healthy human individuals. Profiling relied on immunoSEQ multiplex PCR, and the TCRdb table lists in-frame clones only, not all of them. The sample comprises roughly 2.6 million clones, just over 90% of which are singletons, and around 0.14% rests with the top ten. The material sequenced was naive CD4+ T cells sorted from blood. Subset here: CD45RA+ positively selected. The receptors stem from a young man in good health.

This sequence joins TRBV7-2 and TRBJ2-3, with TRBD2 matching over 13 bases. CDR3 length: 18 residues. Looked up from germline, CDR1 is SGHTA and CDR2 is FQGNSA. V shed 1 base and J 3 bases; nucleotides not matched to a gene: 7. The CDR3 DNA is TGTGCCAGCAGCTTAGGGACTAGCGGGAGCCGGGGGACAGATACGCAGTATTTT. Residues: CASSLGTSGSRGTDTQYF. The whole variable domain, filled in from reference TRBV7-2 and TRBJ2-3, reads GAGVSQSPSNKVTEKGKDVELRCDPISGHTALYWYRQSLGQGLEFLIYFQGNSAPDKSGLPSDRFSAERTGGSVSTLTIQRTQQEDSAVYLCASSLGTSGSRGTDTQYFGPGTRLTVL.

V is TRBV18 and J is TRBJ2-1; TRBD2 aligns across 15 bases. This CDR3 contains 17 residues. With 3 bases clipped from V and 6 bases from J, the junction kept 6 bases outside the gene matches. Germline V gene data show CDR1 as KGHSH and CDR2 as LQKENI. CDR3 sequence: CASSPRTSGGAGNEQFF. The CDR3, as DNA: TGTGCCAGCTCACCCCGGACTAGCGGGGGGGCCGGCAATGAGCAGTTCTTC.

This chain joins TRBV29-1 and TRBJ2-7; D is undetermined. The V end lost 4 bases, the J end lost 2 bases, and 15 bases lay between the germline ends. Germline assignment: CDR1 SQVTM and CDR2 ANQGSEA. The CDR3 totals 14 residues. This CDR3 reads CSVGSRQATYEQYF. CDR3 bases: TGCAGCGTTGGATCCAGGCAAGCGACCTACGAGCAGTACTTC.

The chain combines TRBV7-2 with TRBJ2-7; 10 nucleotides line up with TRBD2. V lost 7 bases to trimming and J lost 3 bases; unmatched junction nucleotides: 6. In germline, CDR1 is SGHTA, CDR2 FQGNSA. This CDR3 contains 14 residues. This chain's CDR3 is CASTLAGAIYEQYF. The CDR3 region has the DNA TGTGCCAGCACCCTAGCGGGGGCGATCTACGAGCAGTACTTC. The full variable domain, with the rest looked up from reference TRBV7-2 and TRBJ2-7, is GAGVSQSPSNKVTEKGKDVELRCDPISGHTALYWYRQSLGQGLEFLIYFQGNSAPDKSGLPSDRFSAERTGGSVSTLTIQRTQQEDSAVYLCASTLAGAIYEQYFGPGTRLTVT.

This clone has a single count. V and J are TRBV5-1 and TRBJ2-3, with D possibly matching TRBD2 (6 bases). Per germline, CDR1 SGHRS and CDR2 YFSETQ. Between the trimmed V and J ends, which lost 7 bases and 1 base, there was a span of 16 bases. The CDR3 extends over 15 amino acids. CDR3 in amino acids: CASLGGYEGTDTQYF. The CDR3 nucleotides are TGCGCCAGCTTGGGGGGTTACGAGGGCACAGATACGCAGTATTTT.

This chain uses TRBV9 with TRBJ1-2; possible D gene TRBD1, 5 bases. CDR1 and CDR2 from the germline V gene are SGDLS and YYNGEE. Trimming left V 4 bases short and J 8 bases short, with 12 bases between. The CDR3 totals 12 residues. CDR3 nucleotides: TGTGCCAGCAGCACACAGGAATACGGCTACACCTTC. Translating it yields CASSTQEYGYTF.

In the case of this clone: This sample also contains other DNA sequences that code for the same CDR3. The J gene is TRBJ2-7, the V gene TRBV5-4; 10 bases match TRBD2. This CDR3 has 14 residues. Germline V gene lookup returns CDR1 SGHNT and CDR2 YYREEE (reference sequence). V shed 0 bases and J 5 bases; nucleotides not matched to a gene: 2. CDR3 DNA sequence: TGTGCCAGCAGCTTGGGCCTAGCGGGAGACGAGCAGTACTTC. Encoded protein: CASSLGLAGDEQYF. The full variable domain, its missing parts supplied by reference TRBV5-4 and TRBJ2-7, is ETGVTQSPTHLIKTRGQQVTLRCSSQSGHNTVSWYQQALGQGPQFIFQYYREEENGRGNFPPRFSGLQFPNYSSELNVNALELDDSALYLCASSLGLAGDEQYFGPGTRLTVT.

Comment on this clone: This same CDR3 is encoded by further DNA sequences in the sample. The rearrangement joins TRBV7-9 to TRBJ2-5; D might be TRBD1 (5 bases). Deletions cut 4 bases from V and 2 bases from J, with 11 bases between. In germline, CDR1 is SEHNR, CDR2 FQNEAQ (reference sequence). The CDR3 runs to 14 residues. CDR3 residues: CASSYRQGQETQYF. The CDR3 DNA sequence: TGTGCCAGCAGCTACCGCCAGGGACAAGAGACCCAGTACTTC.

The rearrangement links TRBV30 to TRBJ2-2; D is tentatively TRBD1 or TRBD2 (5 bases each). Trimming left V 4 bases short and J 4 bases short, with 10 bases between. The V gene's germline CDR1 is GTSNPN and CDR2 SVGIG (reference sequence). CDR3 length: 13 residues. CDR3 residues: CAWTPGTTGELFF. CDR3 bases: TGTGCCTGGACCCCCGGGACCACCGGGGAGCTGTTTTTT.

This chain joins TRBV19 and TRBJ2-2; 9 positions match TRBD2. Germline V gene sequence: CDR1 LNHDA, CDR2 SQIVND (reference sequence). This CDR3 has 14 amino acids. Trimming cost V 3 bases and J 6 bases; bases outside gene matches: 2. As DNA, the CDR3 is TGTGCCAGTAGTATCGGCGGGAGGGCCGGGGAGCTGTTTTTT. It translates to CASSIGGRAGELFF.

V usage is TRBV21-1 and J usage is TRBJ2-7; TRBD2, the table's D call, was not compared with the DNA. TRBV21-1 constitutes a pseudogene. CDR3 length equals 13 residues. The CDR3 sequence is CASSKREHYEQYF. CDR3 in DNA: TGTGCCAGCAGCAAGAGGGAACACTACGAGCAGTACTTC.

The table lists this clone with a few counts. The rearrangement links TRBV19 to TRBJ1-5; D is unclear. Trimming pared 5 bases from V and 4 bases from J, leaving 9 bases between. Germline V gives CDR1 LNHDA, CDR2 SQIVND (reference sequence). The CDR3 has 13 residues. CDR3 in amino acids: CASSGLVNQPQHF. DNA of the CDR3: TGTGCCAGTAGTGGTTTAGTGAATCAGCCCCAGCATTTT.

The J gene is TRBJ2-1, the V gene TRBV11-2, with D maybe TRBD1 (5 bases). Trimming pared 5 bases from V and 10 bases from J, leaving 12 bases between. CDR3 length: 12 residues. Germline V gene sequence: CDR1 SGHAT, CDR2 FQNNGV. The CDR3 bases are TGTGCCAGCAGCCATAGGGGATCCGAGCAGTTCTTC. This encodes CASSHRGSEQFF.

V gene TRBV5-4 combines with J gene TRBJ2-2; possible D gene TRBD1, 6 bases. Germline assignment: CDR1 SGHNT and CDR2 YYREEE (reference sequence). This CDR3 is 14 amino acids long. The V and J ends lost 4 bases and 3 bases respectively, with 10 bases between them. The CDR3 protein is CASSPRTDTGELFF. CDR3 coding DNA: TGTGCCAGCAGCCCTCGGACAGACACCGGGGAGCTGTTTTTT.

The V gene is TRBV10-3, the J gene TRBJ1-6, with D possibly TRBD1 on 5 matching bases. This CDR3 is 15 amino acids long. CDR1 ENHRY and CDR2 SYGVKD come from the germline V gene. The V end lost 2 bases, the J end lost 6 bases, and 11 bases lay between the germline ends. CDR3 coding DNA: TGTGCCATCAGTGAGAGCTGGGGGAGTAATTCACCCCTCCACTTT. Its translation is CAISESWGSNSPLHF.

This chain joins TRBV6-1 and TRBJ2-5; TRBD2 matches at 12 bases. The CDR3 contains 18 residues. Germline V CDR1 and CDR2: MNHNS, SASEGT. J lost 1 base, V lost 1 base, and 7 bases had no gene match. CDR3 DNA sequence: TGTGCCAGCAGTGAAGGTCTAGCGGGAGGGACTCTCCAAGAGACCCAGTACTTC. Translated, it gives CASSEGLAGGTLQETQYF.